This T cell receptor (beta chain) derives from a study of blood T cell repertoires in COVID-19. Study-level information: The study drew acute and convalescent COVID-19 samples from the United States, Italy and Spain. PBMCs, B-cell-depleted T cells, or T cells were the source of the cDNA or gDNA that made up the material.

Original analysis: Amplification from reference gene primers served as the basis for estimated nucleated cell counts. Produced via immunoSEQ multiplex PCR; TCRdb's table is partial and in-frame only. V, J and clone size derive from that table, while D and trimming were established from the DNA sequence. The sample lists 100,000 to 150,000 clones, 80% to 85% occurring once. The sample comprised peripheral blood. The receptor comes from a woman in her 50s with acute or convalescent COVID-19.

CDR3 sequence: CASSASGGSNEQFF. The CDR3 coding sequence is TGCGCCAGCAGTGCTAGCGGTGGGTCCAATGAGCAGTTCTTC. The chain employs TRBV10-1 and TRBJ2-1; TRBD2 agrees at 7 bases. V dropped 4 bases and J dropped 6; count of bases not matched to a gene: 6. CDR1 WNHNN and CDR2 SYGVQD come from the germline V gene (reference sequence). This CDR3 has 14 amino acids.